This entry concerns a single TCR beta chain. This sample is drawn from a study of control samples from healthy donors and cancer patients. Sequencing was performed with immunoSEQ multiplex PCR; in TCRdb, only in-frame clones are kept and a portion is missing. The sample carries over 100,000 clones, over 75% recorded once. This CDR3 has 15 amino acids. Germline V gene lookup returns CDR1 MNHEY and CDR2 SVGAGI. V was clipped by 6 bases and J by 1 base; unmatched bases: 7. This TCR came from a man aged 45 to 65 in good health. J is TRBJ2-7 and V is TRBV6-5, with TRBD2 identical over 9 bases. The specimen was blood. The CDR3 sequence: CASSDGLAYSYEQYF. The CDR3, as DNA: TGTGCCAGCAGCGACGGACTAGCGTATTCCTACGAGCAGTACTTC.